Described below is a single T cell receptor (beta chain) sequence and its context. V lost 2 bases, J lost 7 bases, and 4 bases stayed unmatched. Per the germline V gene, CDR1 is KGHDR and CDR2 is SFDVKD. This CDR3 contains 15 residues. This entry belongs to a study of blood T cell repertoires in COVID-19. Looking at the study overall: The United States, Italy and Spain provided the acute and convalescent COVID-19 samples.

Generated by immunoSEQ multiplex PCR, the TCRdb table keeps only in-frame clones and is missing some. The sample holds under 80,000 clones; around 85% are singletons and the top ten take about 15%. The V call is TRBV24-1, the J call TRBJ2-2, with TRBD1 matching 9 bases. Sequenced: peripheral blood. The sequence came from a man aged 80 or over in a cohort sampled during active COVID-19. The CDR3 loop is CATSDSRQGDGELFF. The DNA for the CDR3 is TGTGCCACCAGTGATTCCAGACAGGGGGACGGGGAGCTGTTTTTT.